The next 32 T cell receptor beta chains were all read from a single sample in a study of blood T cell repertoires in COVID-19. Assay: immunoSEQ multiplex PCR; the TCRdb copy retains only in-frame clones and omits some. The sample lists around 400,000 clones, approximately 87% occurring once. The sequenced material came from peripheral blood. These receptors were taken from a woman aged 60 to 75 with COVID-19, enrolled during active disease.

The genes are TRBV19 and TRBJ1-5, with 7 bases that match TRBD1. Per the germline V gene, CDR1 is LNHDA and CDR2 is SQIVND (reference sequence). With V trimmed by 6 bases and J by 8 bases, 13 bases remained unmatched. This CDR3 is built from 15 residues. The CDR3 loop is CASRRGTEIGKPQHF. The CDR3, as DNA: TGTGCCAGTAGGAGAGGGACAGAGATAGGGAAGCCCCAGCATTTT.

For the CDR3, the DNA is TGTGCCAGCAGTCCGGGACAGGGTATGAACACTGAAGCTTTCTTT. It is translated as CASSPGQGMNTEAFF. The rearrangement links TRBV6-5 to TRBJ1-1; 9 nucleotides agree with TRBD1. This CDR3 region has 15 residues. Trimming removed 5 bases from V and 0 bases from J; junction bases left unmatched: 4. Germline-derived CDR1 and CDR2 are MNHEY and SVGAGI.

This clone is a singleton in its sample. V usage is TRBV6-2 or TRBV6-3 and J usage is TRBJ2-3, with 9 bases aligning to TRBD1. This CDR3 region has 15 residues. CDR1 MNHEY and CDR2 SVGEGT come from the germline V gene. The V segment lost 3 bases and the J segment 3 bases; nucleotides outside the gene matches: 4. The CDR3 DNA reads as TGTGCCAGCAGTTATAATGGACAGGGGACAGATACGCAGTATTTT. It specifies CASSYNGQGTDTQYF.

This clone was found once. The chain uses TRBV27 and TRBJ1-2; TRBD1 is a possible D gene (5 bases). Germline V gene lookup returns CDR1 MNHEY and CDR2 SMNVEV (reference sequence). The CDR3 has 12 amino acids. The germline V and J ends were trimmed by 8 bases and 5 bases, with 12 bases remaining between them. CDR3 region: CASRGSSYGYTF. DNA of the CDR3: TGTGCCAGCCGGGGGTCCTCATATGGCTACACCTTC.

The chain links TRBV5-1 to TRBJ1-1; no definite D call. Germline loops: CDR1 SGHRS, CDR2 YFSETQ. The CDR3 is made up of 14 amino acids. Trimming stripped 0 bases from V and 0 bases from J, with 6 bases between. For the CDR3, the DNA is TGCGCCAGCAGCTTGGATAGATTGAACACTGAAGCTTTCTTT. Translated: CASSLDRLNTEAFF. The variable domain in full, completed from reference TRBV5-1 and TRBJ1-1, reads KAGVTQTPRYLIKTRGQQVTLSCSPISGHRSVSWYQQTPGQGLQFLFEYFSETQRNKGNFPGRFSGRQFSNSRSEMNVSTLELGDSALYLCASSLDRLNTEAFFGQGTRLTVV.

This clone was recorded once. The chain employs TRBV3-1 (or the pseudogene TRBV3-2) and TRBJ2-3; D unclear. CDR3 length: 16 amino acids. V was clipped by 0 bases and J by 2 bases, with 12 bases between them. Germline CDR1 is LGHDT and CDR2 is YNNKEL (reference sequence). CDR3: CASSQDLWQATDTQYF. CDR3 sequence (DNA): TGTGCCAGCAGCCAAGATCTATGGCAGGCCACAGATACGCAGTATTTT.

The chain joins TRBV3-1 (or the pseudogene TRBV3-2) to TRBJ2-7; 7 bases agree with TRBD1. CDR3 size: 12 residues. J gave up 6 bases and V 6 bases, and 5 bases lay outside the gene matches. Looked up from germline, CDR1 is LGHDT and CDR2 is YNNKEL (reference sequence). The CDR3 bases are TGTGCCAGCAGTCGACAGGGAGTCGAGCAGTACTTC. Translating gives CASSRQGVEQYF.

This chain joins TRBV14 and TRBJ1-1, with D perhaps TRBD1 (5 bases). The germline V and J ends were trimmed by 1 base and 11 bases, with 11 bases remaining between them. The CDR3 length is 12 residues. Germline CDR1 is SGHDN and CDR2 is FVKESK. CDR3 loop: CASSQVDSWAFF. DNA for the CDR3: TGTGCCAGCAGCCAAGTAGACAGCTGGGCTTTCTTT.

The chain joins TRBV10-3 to TRBJ2-7, with 8 bases fitting TRBD2. Per the germline V gene, CDR1 is ENHRY and CDR2 is SYGVKD. The junction had 4 bases not matched to a gene; V was cut back by 6 bases and J by 0 bases. This CDR3 spans 14 amino acids. CDR3 sequence (DNA): TGTGCCATCAGCCGCAGCGGGAGCTCCTACGAGCAGTACTTC. This gives the protein CAISRSGSSYEQYF.

This chain connects TRBV7-3 to TRBJ2-2; the match to TRBD2 covers 8 bases. This CDR3 is built from 16 residues. Trimming at V came to 5 bases and at J to 0 bases, leaving 5 bases not matched to a gene. Germline CDR1 is SGHTA and CDR2 is FQGTGA. CDR3 coding DNA: TGTGCCAGCAGCCAAGCGGGGGCCTCGAACACCGGGGAGCTGTTTTTT. Translation: CASSQAGASNTGELFF.

In regard to this clone: Distinct nucleotide sequences in the sample also encode this CDR3. This chain uses TRBV5-1 with TRBJ2-3, with TRBD2 matching over 10 bases. V lost 4 bases to trimming and J lost 1 base; unmatched junction nucleotides: 3. CDR1 and CDR2 from the germline V gene are SGHRS and YFSETQ. This CDR3 has 15 amino acids. CDR3 amino acids: CASSQSGGGTDTQYF. The CDR3 DNA follows: TGCGCCAGCAGCCAGAGCGGGGGGGGCACAGATACGCAGTATTTT.

The chain couples TRBV18 to TRBJ1-2; D gene unclear. The CDR3 has 17 residues. The germline V gene encodes CDR1 KGHSH and CDR2 LQKENI. Trimming pared 0 bases from V and 2 bases from J, leaving 16 bases between. The DNA for the CDR3 is TGTGCCAGCTCACCACCCCCGGGTTCACGAGGAAACTATGGCTACACCTTC. Translating gives CASSPPPGSRGNYGYTF.

The chain carries TRBV19 and TRBJ1-4; D call uncertain. The CDR3 is made up of 14 amino acids. CDR1 is LNHDA and CDR2 is SQIVND in the germline V gene (reference sequence). Trimming removed 4 bases from V and 6 bases from J, with 12 bases in between. Here the CDR3 DNA reads TGTGCCAGTAGTACAACAGTAGTAGATGAAAAACTGTTTTTT. Amino acid sequence: CASSTTVVDEKLFF.

This chain joins TRBV27 and TRBJ1-5, with 7 bases matching TRBD1. With 3 bases clipped from V and 3 bases from J, the junction kept 5 bases outside the gene matches. CDR3 length equals 15 residues. Germline-derived CDR1 and CDR2 are MNHEY and SMNVEV (reference sequence). The CDR3 sequence: CASSLRQGDNQPQHF. The DNA for the CDR3 is TGTGCCAGCAGTTTGAGGCAGGGGGACAATCAGCCCCAGCATTTT.

The rearrangement joins TRBV9 to TRBJ2-1; 7 bases align to TRBD2. The CDR3 is 15 amino acids. J gave up 7 bases and V 2 bases, and 9 bases lay outside the gene matches. Germline CDR1 SGDLS, CDR2 YYNGEE. This CDR3 reads CASSVRLARGNEQFF. The CDR3 coding sequence is TGTGCCAGCAGCGTGCGACTAGCACGGGGAAATGAGCAGTTCTTC.

The CDR3 coding sequence is TGTGCCAGCAGTTTAAGGCAGGGTTGGCAGCCCCAGCATTTT. As protein: CASSLRQGWQPQHF. The chain is built from TRBV28 and TRBJ1-5, with D tentatively TRBD1 (5 bases). V was trimmed by 2 bases and J by 7 bases, leaving 12 bases between them. The CDR3 has 14 amino acids. Looked up from germline, CDR1 is MDHEN and CDR2 is SYDVKM.

The chain has TRBV12-3 or TRBV12-4 and TRBJ1-2; 8 bases are shared with TRBD1. The CDR3 runs 13 residues. V was clipped by 2 bases and J by 7 bases; unmatched bases: 3. The CDR3 bases are TGTGCCAGCAGTTTACAGGGGGCGGGTGGCTACACCTTC. As protein: CASSLQGAGGYTF.

This clone has a single count. The chain employs TRBV2 and TRBJ1-4; 7 nucleotides align to TRBD1. The trim removed 6 bases at V and 3 bases at J, leaving 4 bases unmatched. The CDR3 has 14 amino acids. Germline values: CDR1 SNHLY, CDR2 FYNNEI. The CDR3 DNA reads as TGTGCCAGCAGGACCGGGACAGCTAATGAAAAACTGTTTTTT. Its protein is CASRTGTANEKLFF. The full variable domain, in which reference TRBV2 and TRBJ1-4 provide the parts outside the CDR3, is EPEVTQTPSHQVTQMGQEVILRCVPISNHLYFYWYRQILGQKVEFLVSFYNNEISEKSEIFDDQFSVERPDGSNFTLKIRSTKLEDSAMYFCASRTGTANEKLFFGSGTQLSVL.

The chain carries TRBV27 and TRBJ2-7; 7 positions match TRBD1. The ends lost 5 bases at V and 3 bases at J; junction bases unmatched: 7. The CDR3 extends over 14 amino acids. Germline CDR1 reads MNHEY; CDR2 reads SMNVEV (reference sequence). CDR3 in DNA: TGTGCCAGCAGTCCGGGACAGCTATTCTACGAGCAGTACTTC. Translated: CASSPGQLFYEQYF.

The rearrangement uses TRBV4-1 and TRBJ1-4, with D tentatively TRBD1 (6 bases). The CDR3 length is 17 residues. Germline CDR1 reads MGHRA; CDR2 reads YSYEKL. V shed 4 bases and J shed 7 bases, with 22 bases lying between them. CDR3 nucleotide sequence: TGCGCCAGCAGCCCCCGGGACAATTCGGTCCGGGGTGAAAAACTGTTTTTT. Protein sequence: CASSPRDNSVRGEKLFF.

This CDR3 reads CASRTESPNTEAFF. The DNA of the CDR3 is TGTGCCTCTCGGACAGAAAGTCCCAACACTGAAGCTTTCTTT. This chain links TRBV10-3 with TRBJ1-1, with a weak D call TRBD1 (6 bases). Germline assignment: CDR1 ENHRY and CDR2 SYGVKD. Deletions cut 11 bases from V and 2 bases from J, with 18 bases between. The CDR3 runs 14 residues.

This rearrangement joins TRBV19 to TRBJ2-1; TRBD2 matches at 9 bases. The J segment lost 2 bases and the V segment lost 6 bases, leaving 8 bases of the junction unmatched. CDR3 length: 16 residues. CDR1 and CDR2 (germline): LNHDA, SQIVND (reference sequence). CDR3 sequence (DNA): TGTGCCAGTAGCTCCCCTAGCGGGGTTACCTACAATGAGCAGTTCTTC. Encoded protein: CASSSPSGVTYNEQFF.

The chain uses TRBV19 and TRBJ2-3; tentative D call: TRBD1 (6 bases). Germline V lookup: CDR1 LNHDA, CDR2 SQIVND (reference sequence). The CDR3 is 16 amino acids. Trimming stripped 3 bases from V and 4 bases from J, with 17 bases between. The CDR3 region is CASSIGGGRWSDTQYF. For the CDR3, the DNA is TGTGCCAGTAGTATTGGGGGCGGCAGGTGGTCAGATACGCAGTATTTT. Based on the CDR3 plus reference TRBV19 and TRBJ2-3, the full variable domain is DGGITQSPKYLFRKEGQNVTLSCEQNLNHDAMYWYRQDPGQGLRLIYYSQIVNDFQKGDIAEGYSVSREKKESFPLTVTSAQKNPTAFYLCASSIGGGRWSDTQYFGPGTRLTVL.

This chain links TRBV27 with TRBJ1-1; perhaps TRBD1 as D (5 bases). CDR1 and CDR2 (germline): MNHEY, SMNVEV (reference sequence). V lost 8 bases and J 3 bases, leaving 10 bases between the germline ends. The CDR3 runs 12 residues. CDR3 coding DNA: TGTGCCAGCTCGGGGGAATACACTGAAGCTTTCTTT. Residues: CASSGEYTEAFF.

CDR3 sequence: CASSSWAGGQGLAKNIQYF. The DNA for the CDR3 is TGTGCCAGTAGTTCCTGGGCGGGGGGACAGGGGTTAGCCAAAAACATTCAGTACTTC. The chain has TRBV19 and TRBJ2-4, with TRBD1 matching over 10 bases. The germline CDR1 and CDR2 sequences are LNHDA and SQIVND (reference sequence). The CDR3 spans 19 residues. J lost 0 bases, V lost 5 bases, and 13 bases had no gene match.

The genes are TRBV6-5 and TRBJ1-5; TRBD1 matches at 9 bases. The V segment lost 6 bases and the J segment 7 bases; nucleotides outside the gene matches: 7. The CDR3 is 14 residues long. The V gene's germline CDR1 is MNHEY and CDR2 SVGAGI. The CDR3 nucleotides read TGTGCCAGCAGCCGCGGACAGGGGATACAGCCCCAGCATTTT. Amino acids: CASSRGQGIQPQHF.

This chain links TRBV18 with TRBJ1-2, with D perhaps matching TRBD1 (5 bases). V was pared by 0 bases and J by 0 bases, with 8 bases between. Germline V gene data show CDR1 as KGHSH and CDR2 as LQKENI. CDR3 size: 15 residues. Here the CDR3 DNA reads TGTGCCAGCTCACCACCGGGGCTATCTAACTATGGCTACACCTTC. It encodes CASSPPGLSNYGYTF.

The V call is TRBV13, the J call TRBJ1-1; D not certain. This CDR3 is 12 amino acids long. V was cut by 5 bases and J by 6 bases, with 10 bases left in between. Per germline, CDR1 PRHDT and CDR2 FYEKMQ (reference sequence). CDR3 bases: TGTGCCAGCAGCATTTTAGAACCTGAAGCTTTCTTT. Protein sequence: CASSILEPEAFF. The variable domain in full, with the rest retrieved from reference TRBV13 and TRBJ1-1, is AAGVIQSPRHLIKEKRETATLKCYPIPRHDTVYWYQQGPGQDPQFLISFYEKMQSDKGSIPDRFSAQQFSDYHSELNMSSLELGDSALYFCASSILEPEAFFGQGTRLTVV.

The CDR3 DNA is TGTGCCAGCTCACCACTGGAGGCTAGCGAGCAGTACTTC. It translates to CASSPLEASEQYF. V usage is TRBV18 and J usage is TRBJ2-7; D perhaps matches TRBD2 (5 bases). Germline loops: CDR1 KGHSH, CDR2 LQKENI. Trimming removed 1 base from V and 6 bases from J, with 10 bases in between. The CDR3 has 13 residues.

The CDR3 sequence is CASKGQGAGEQYF. The CDR3 bases are TGTGCCAGCAAGGGACAGGGGGCCGGCGAGCAGTACTTC. The rearrangement uses TRBV12-3 or TRBV12-4 and TRBJ2-7; 12 bases are a match to TRBD1. The CDR3 contains 13 residues. The V segment lost 7 bases and the J segment 6 bases; nucleotides outside the gene matches: 4.

The chain combines TRBV10-3 with TRBJ2-7; TRBD1 aligns across 10 bases. CDR1 is ENHRY, CDR2 SYGVKD, per germline. J was trimmed by 5 bases and V by 6 bases; bases with no gene match: 7. The CDR3 length is 14 residues. CDR3: CAIRAGTGVHEQYF. The CDR3 nucleotides are TGTGCCATCAGAGCCGGGACAGGGGTCCACGAGCAGTACTTC.

This chain uses TRBV6-6 with TRBJ1-1, with TRBD1 as a possible D gene (6 bases). Germline CDR1 reads MNHNY; CDR2 reads SVGAGI (reference sequence). Trimming pared 6 bases from V and 5 bases from J, leaving 16 bases between. The CDR3 contains 14 residues. The CDR3 DNA reads as TGTGCCAGCAGCGACACAGGGAAGATGACTGAAGCTTTCTTT. This translates into CASSDTGKMTEAFF.